Below, 13 T cell receptor beta chains from the same sample are listed, as sequenced in a study of regulatory T cells in long-lasting Graves disease. As for time point: newly diagnosed GD, antithyroid drugs for less than 3 months. Extracted RNA from PBMCs served as the source of the TCR library. HTBI primers from iRepertoire and Arm-PCR of CDR3 regions yielded the TCR beta libraries. MiXCR, run by TCRdb on the multiplex PCR reads, gives a single entry per CDR3 protein. Of about 460,000 distinct CDR3 sequences in the sample, 13% to 15% were seen once. The sample was also reused in another study, on T cells in Graves' hyperthyroidism and ophthalmopathy.

The sequences come from peripheral blood mononuclear cells (PBMCs), collected at new diagnosis, from a patient treated with antithyroid drugs. These receptors were collected from a woman aged 45 to 65 with Graves disease.

This clonotype was observed a few times. This chain uses TRBV30 with TRBJ1-6; 8 bases match TRBD1. V was pared by 4 bases and J by 9 bases, with 8 bases of the junction left unmatched. Germline V gene lookup returns CDR1 GTSNPN and CDR2 SVGIG (reference sequence). The CDR3 is 14 amino acids. The CDR3 sequence is CAWMMGQAISPLHF. The DNA for the CDR3 is TGTGCCTGGATGATGGGACAGGCGATTTCACCCCTCCACTTT.

This clonotype appeared a few times. The V call is TRBV19, the J call TRBJ2-2, with a weak D call TRBD1 (6 bases). The germline V and J ends were trimmed by 3 bases and 1 base, with 6 bases remaining between them. The length of the CDR3 is 14 residues. Germline V gene lookup returns CDR1 LNHDA and CDR2 SQIVND (reference sequence). The CDR3 region is CASSMGQNTGELFF. For the CDR3, the DNA is TGTGCCAGTAGTATGGGACAGAACACCGGGGAGCTGTTTTTT.

The V gene is TRBV9, the J gene TRBJ2-7, with 8 bases lining up with TRBD1. The CDR3 has 15 amino acids. The junction had 10 bases not matched to a gene; V was cut back by 4 bases and J by 4 bases. In germline, CDR1 is SGDLS, CDR2 YYNGEE. For the CDR3, the DNA is TGTGCCAGCAGCCCAACAGGGGGTAACACGTACGAGCAGTACTTC. This encodes CASSPTGGNTYEQYF. Full variable domain (outside the CDR3, taken from reference TRBV9 and TRBJ2-7): DSGVTQTPKHLITATGQRVTLRCSPRSGDLSVYWYQQSLDQGLQFLIQYYNGEERAKGNILERFSAQQFPDLHSELNLSSLELGDSALYFCASSPTGGNTYEQYFGPGTRLTVT.

This clonotype was found many times. The V call is TRBV12-3 or TRBV12-4, the J call TRBJ2-3, with 9 positions matching TRBD1. The CDR3 has 15 amino acids. After removal of 5 bases from V and 3 bases from J, the junction contained 6 bases not matched to a gene. The DNA for the CDR3 is TGTGCCAGCAGTCCCCGGACAGGGGTTACAGATACGCAGTATTTT. Translation gives CASSPRTGVTDTQYF.

This chain uses TRBV2 with TRBJ2-5; no clear D. Trimming took 1 base from V and 1 from J, leaving 4 bases between them. From germline, CDR1 is SNHLY and CDR2 FYNNEI. The CDR3 is 13 amino acids. For the CDR3, the DNA is TGTGCCAGCAGTGAAGGGGCCCAAGAGACCCAGTACTTC. Its protein is CASSEGAQETQYF.

In its sample, this clonotype was seen many times. The genes are TRBV30 and TRBJ2-7; tentatively, D is TRBD2 (5 bases). Germline V lookup: CDR1 GTSNPN, CDR2 SVGIG (reference sequence). Between the trimmed V and J ends, which lost 1 base and 3 bases, there was a span of 13 bases. There are 14 residues in the CDR3. The CDR3, as DNA: TGTGCCTGGAGTGGGCAGGACGGGATCTACGAGCAGTACTTC. Translated: CAWSGQDGIYEQYF. The full variable domain, rest sourced from reference TRBV30 and TRBJ2-7, is SQTIHQWPATLVQPVGSPLSLECTVEGTSNPNLYWYRQAAGRGLQLLFYSVGIGQISSEVPQNLSASRPQDRQFILSSKKLLLSDSGFYLCAWSGQDGIYEQYFGPGTRLTVT.

A note on this clonotype: A much larger clone lies a single base off, so this may be a read error. This chain joins TRBV30 and TRBJ2-5, with 10 bases matching TRBD2. The CDR3 extends over 15 amino acids. J was trimmed by 2 bases and V by 2 bases; bases with no gene match: 5. Per the germline V gene, CDR1 is GTSNPN and CDR2 is SVGIG (reference sequence). CDR3 loop: CAWSKELAGQETQYF. The CDR3 coding sequence is TGTGCCTGGAGTAAGGAACTAGCGGGGCAAGAGACCCAGTACTTC.

Of note for this clonotype: It may be a read error: a sequence one base away is much more abundant. This chain links TRBV30 with TRBJ1-2; 8 bases line up with TRBD1. The CDR3 is 12 residues long. The V gene's germline CDR1 is GTSNPN and CDR2 SVGIG (reference sequence). Here the CDR3 DNA reads TGTGCCTGGGTACGGACAGGGCAAGGCTACGCCTTC. It encodes CAWVRTGQGYAF.

There are many counts of this clonotype. This sequence joins TRBV6-9 and TRBJ2-3; 10 bases fit TRBD2. Germline values: CDR1 MNHGY, CDR2 SVAAGI. Trimming removed 3 bases from V and 5 bases from J; junction bases left unmatched: 5. The CDR3 contains 15 residues. CDR3 nucleotides: TGTGCCAGCAGTTACGCGGGACTAGCGTTAGATACGCAGTATTTT. Translated, it gives CASSYAGLALDTQYF.

At least ten counts were recorded for this clonotype. The chain combines TRBV12-3 or TRBV12-4 with TRBJ1-1; D remains unclear. The CDR3 sequence is 14 residues long. V lost 6 bases and J 10 bases, leaving 21 bases between the germline ends. CDR3: CASSGPTLGGTAFF. The CDR3 DNA follows: TGTGCCAGCAGCGGCCCGACGCTCGGTGGTACAGCTTTCTTT.

The chain has TRBV7-9 and TRBJ2-5; 10 bases line up with TRBD2. The CDR3 has 18 residues. The V segment lost 7 bases and the J segment 2 bases; nucleotides outside the gene matches: 16. Per germline, CDR1 SEHNR and CDR2 FQNEAQ (reference sequence). The CDR3 nucleotides read TGTGCCAGCACCGAAGGGGACAGGAGGACTAGCGGACAAGAGACCCAGTACTTC. Translating it yields CASTEGDRRTSGQETQYF.

This clonotype showed up many times. The CDR3 loop reads CAMGAGGQDLTDTQYF. The CDR3 nucleotides are TGTGCCATGGGGGCGGGAGGGCAAGATCTCACAGATACGCAGTATTTT. The chain combines TRBV2 with TRBJ2-3, with TRBD2 identical over 9 bases. Per the germline V gene, CDR1 is SNHLY and CDR2 is FYNNEI. The junction had 13 bases not matched to a gene; V was cut back by 10 bases and J by 2 bases. CDR3 length: 16 residues.

The sample holds many counts of this clonotype. The V call is TRBV6-1, the J call TRBJ2-3; 7 nucleotides line up with TRBD1. V lost 5 bases to trimming and J lost 4 bases; unmatched junction nucleotides: 3. Germline-derived CDR1 and CDR2 are MNHNS and SASEGT. The CDR3 consists of 13 residues. The CDR3 nucleotides are TGTGCCAGCAGTCCGACAGGGTCAGATACGCAGTATTTT. It specifies CASSPTGSDTQYF.